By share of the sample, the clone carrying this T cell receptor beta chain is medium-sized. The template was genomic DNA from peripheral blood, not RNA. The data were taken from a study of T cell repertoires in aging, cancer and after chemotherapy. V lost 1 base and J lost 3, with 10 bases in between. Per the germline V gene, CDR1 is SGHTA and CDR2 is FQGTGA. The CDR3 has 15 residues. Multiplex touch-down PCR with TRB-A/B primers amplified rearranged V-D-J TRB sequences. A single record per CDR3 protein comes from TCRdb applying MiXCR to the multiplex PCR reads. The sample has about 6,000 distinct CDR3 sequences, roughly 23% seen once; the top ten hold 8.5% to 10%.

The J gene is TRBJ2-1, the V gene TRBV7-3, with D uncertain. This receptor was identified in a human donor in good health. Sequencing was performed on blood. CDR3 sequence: CASSLRLANYNEQFF. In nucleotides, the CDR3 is TGTGCCAGCAGCTTAAGGCTCGCCAACTACAATGAGCAGTTCTTC.